The following is a TCR beta chain sequence with its context. The antigen remains undetermined. CDR1 is SNHLY, CDR2 FYNNEI, per germline. The CDR3 spans 14 residues. Trimming stripped 5 bases from V and 0 bases from J, with 11 bases between. Some clones are missing from TCRdb's copy, which holds only in-frame ones; the method was immunoSEQ multiplex PCR. The sample yields 90,000 to 100,000 clones, 80% to 90% seen once. The data derive from a study of radiation and T cells in renal cell carcinoma. The time point here: baseline pretreatment blood. The treatment was: 15 Gy SBRT to primary tumor, nephrectomy 4 weeks later. This renal cell carcinoma was of the clear cell type. Findings of the study overall: From baseline, blood top tumor clonotypes peaked at 2 weeks post-radiation.

The V call is TRBV2, the J call TRBJ2-7; possibly TRBD1 or TRBD2 for D (5 bases each). This receptor was identified in a man aged 45-65 years with renal cell carcinoma. The sample here was blood, taken from a patient whose treatment included radiotherapy and nephrectomy. The CDR3 loop reads CASSFGTASYEQYF. CDR3 nucleotides: TGTGCCAGCAGTTTCGGGACCGCCTCCTACGAGCAGTACTTC.